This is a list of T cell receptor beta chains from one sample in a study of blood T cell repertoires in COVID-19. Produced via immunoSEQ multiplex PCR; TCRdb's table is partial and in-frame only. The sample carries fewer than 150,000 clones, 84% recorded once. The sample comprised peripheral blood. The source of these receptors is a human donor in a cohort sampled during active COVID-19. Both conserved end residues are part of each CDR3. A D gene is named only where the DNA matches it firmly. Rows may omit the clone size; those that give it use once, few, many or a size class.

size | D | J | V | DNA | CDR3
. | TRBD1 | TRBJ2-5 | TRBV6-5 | TGTGCCAGCAGTTATTACCCCGGACAGGGGATGGAGACCCAGTACTTC | CASSYYPGQGMETQYF
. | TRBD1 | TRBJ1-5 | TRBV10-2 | TGCGCCAGCAGTGAAAACAGGGGCAGTGGCCAGCCCCAGCATTTT | CASSENRGSGQPQHF
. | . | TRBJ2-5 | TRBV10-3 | TGTGCCATCAGCCTCCATAGCGTGGGGGAGACCCAGTACTTC | CAISLHSVGETQYF
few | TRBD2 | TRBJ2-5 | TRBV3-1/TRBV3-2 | TGTGCCAGCAAGGGGACTAGCGGGGGTCTGTACCAAGAGACCCAGTACTTC | CASKGTSGGLYQETQYF
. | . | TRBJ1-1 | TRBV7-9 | TGTGCCAGCAGCTTAGGGTCGGGTATAGGGAACACTGAAGCTTTCTTT | CASSLGSGIGNTEAFF
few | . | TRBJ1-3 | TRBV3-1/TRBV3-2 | TGTGCCAGCAGCCACCTCAATACTGCTCTTAAAGGAAACACCATATATTTT | CASSHLNTALKGNTIYF
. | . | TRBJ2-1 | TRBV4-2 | TGTGCCAGCAGCTCAGAGCTTCAGGGAAGCTCCTACAATGAGCAGTTCTTC | CASSSELQGSSYNEQFF
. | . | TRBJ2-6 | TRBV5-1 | TGCGCCCAGCTGCAGGGAAAGGCCTCTGGGGCCAACGTCCTGACTTTC | CAQLQGKASGANVLTF
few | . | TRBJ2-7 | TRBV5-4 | TGTGCCAGCAGCGCAGATACAGGTCTCTACGAGCAGTACTTC | CASSADTGLYEQYF
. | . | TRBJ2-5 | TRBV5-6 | TGTGCCAGCAGCTCCGGGCGGGCCCCAACCTGGGGGACCCAGTACTTC | CASSSGRAPTWGTQYF
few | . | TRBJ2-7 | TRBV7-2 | TGTGCCAGCAGCTTCGCCGGGGGTGGCTACGAGCAGTACTTC | CASSFAGGGYEQYF
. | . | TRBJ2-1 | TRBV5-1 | TGCGCCAGCAGTCGGGACTCACGCTCGTTCGATGAGCAGTTCTTC | CASSRDSRSFDEQFF
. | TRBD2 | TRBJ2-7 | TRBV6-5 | TGTGCCAGCAGCTGGGGACTAGGGGCCTACGAGCAGTACTTC | CASSWGLGAYEQYF
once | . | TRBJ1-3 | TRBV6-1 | TGTGCCAGCAGTGAACACAGGGCTGGAAACACCATATATTTT | CASSEHRAGNTIYF
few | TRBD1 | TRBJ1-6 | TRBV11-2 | TGTGCCAGCAGCTCTTGGGGACAGGGCAATAATTCACCCCTCCACTTT | CASSSWGQGNNSPLHF
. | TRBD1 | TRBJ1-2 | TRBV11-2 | TGTGCCAGCAGCTTAGTCCAGGGGGCCTATGGCTACACCTTC | CASSLVQGAYGYTF
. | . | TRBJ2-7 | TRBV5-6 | TGTGCCAGCGGGGACTTCTACGAGCAGTACTTC | CASGDFYEQYF
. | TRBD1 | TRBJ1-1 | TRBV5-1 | TGCGCCAGCAGTTACGGACAGGGAAACACTGAAGCTTTCTTT | CASSYGQGNTEAFF
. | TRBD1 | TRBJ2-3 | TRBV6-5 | TGTGCCAGCAGTTATCGGACAGGACGCACAGATACGCAGTATTTT | CASSYRTGRTDTQYF
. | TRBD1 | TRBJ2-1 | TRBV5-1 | TGCGCCAGCAGCTCAAGCCCAGGACAGGGGAACAATGAGCAGTTCTTC | CASSSSPGQGNNEQFF
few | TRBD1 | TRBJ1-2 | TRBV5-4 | TGTGCCAGCCGGGTCCGGGACAGGGGGCTCCAAAACTATGGCTACACCTTC | CASRVRDRGLQNYGYTF
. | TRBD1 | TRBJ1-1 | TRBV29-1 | TGCAGCTCCCGTGGGGACAGCCGTGAGAGCACTGAAGCTTTCTTT | CSSRGDSRESTEAFF
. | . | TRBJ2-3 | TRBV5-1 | TGCGCCAGCAGCAAGATTGTGGGGGGGGCCAGGGATACGCAGTATTTT | CASSKIVGGARDTQYF